This T cell receptor beta chain was found in a study of shared clonotypes between healthy human individuals. Clones were sequenced by immunoSEQ multiplex PCR, and TCRdb holds only the in-frame ones, with some missing. The table shows fewer than 2.5 million clones, with roughly 93% occurring only once. Trimming cost V 7 bases and J 7 bases, with 22 bases left between them. The germline CDR1 and CDR2 sequences are MGHDK and SYGVNS. This CDR3 contains 15 residues. The study drew its donors from healthy HIV-negative adults without recent acute infections or vaccinations. The source material was naive CD4+ T cells from PBMCs. Documented subset: CD45RA+ positively selected. This TCR was sampled from a man between 18 and 29 years old in good health. Some clones in this sample may be carry-over from other donors' samples. The gene calls are TRBV25-1 and TRBJ1-2, with a tentative D call TRBD1 (6 bases). The CDR3 sequence is CASTKTGAGIRGYTF. The CDR3 DNA reads TGTGCCAGCACCAAAACGGGGGCTGGCATTCGTGGCTACACCTTC.